These 21 T cell receptor beta chains were sequenced from one sample in a study of T-cell reconstitution after alpha-beta-depleted transplantation in children listed by TCRdb under 2016. Receptor amplification or capture employed PCR. TCRdb shows the sequencer as Illumina HiSeq 2500. To normalize quantification of the TCRbeta repertoire, the TCR libraries were built with molecular barcoding that relied on unique molecular identifiers. In-frame beta chains were kept once TCRdb had trimmed the public reads at Q25 with fastp and called clones with MiXCR. CDR3 protein duplicates are merged, each entry listing the most common genes and DNA. The sample includes hundreds of thousands of distinct CDR3 sequences, with 10% to 15% observed a single time. 2.2% of the sample is in the top ten clones. The treatment or condition label of this sample denotes: allogeneic hematopoietic cell transplantation with graft depleted of TCRalphabeta T cells and CD19 B cells.

This material consisted of PBMCs, mostly from graft donor cells, taken 360 days after TCRalphabeta/CD19-depleted stem cell transplant. These receptors were taken from a male patient between 5 and 17 years old who had a stem cell transplant for acute myeloid leukemia, so the T cells may come from the graft donor.

V and J are TRBV7-8 and TRBJ2-5, with 8 bases aligning to TRBD2. The V gene end was trimmed by 0 bases and the J gene end by 2 bases; junction bases not matched to a gene: 8. The CDR3 sequence is 17 residues long. Looked up from germline, CDR1 is SGHVS and CDR2 is FQNEAQ. The DNA of the CDR3 is TGTGCCAGCAGCTTAGCGGGGACTAGACGGGGTCAAGAGACCCAGTACTTC. Amino acid sequence: CASSLAGTRRGQETQYF. The full variable domain, in which reference TRBV7-8 and TRBJ2-5 provide the parts outside the CDR3, is GAGVSQSPRYKVAKRGQDVALRCDPISGHVSLFWYQQALGQGPEFLTYFQNEAQLDKSGLPSDRFFAERPEGSVSTLKIQRTQQEDSAVYLCASSLAGTRRGQETQYFGPGTRLLVL.

This clonotype has a count of ten or more. The V gene is TRBV6-5, the J gene TRBJ2-6; D remains unclear. CDR3 length: 14 amino acids. V dropped 0 bases and J dropped 0 bases, with 0 bases sitting between them. Germline V gene sequence: CDR1 MNHEY, CDR2 SVGAGI. CDR3 nucleotide sequence: TGTGCCAGCAGTTACTCCTCTGGGGCCAACGTCCTGACTTTC. Translating gives CASSYSSGANVLTF.

The gene calls are TRBV4-3 and TRBJ2-3; D is unresolved. Trimming pared 4 bases from V and 6 bases from J, leaving 17 bases between. This CDR3 region has 15 residues. Germline CDR1 and CDR2: LGHNA and YSLEER. Here the CDR3 reads CASSRDLYFGDTQYF. Written as DNA, the CDR3 is TGCGCCAGCAGCCGCGACCTATATTTCGGGGATACGCAGTATTTT.

This clonotype was detected only a few times. CDR3 bases: TGTGCCACCAGCAGGGTCTCGGAGACCCAGTACTTC. Protein sequence: CATSRVSETQYF. The V gene is TRBV15, the J gene TRBJ2-5; D is unclear. The CDR3 totals 12 residues. The germline CDR1 and CDR2 sequences are LNHNV and YYDKDF (reference sequence). With 3 bases removed from V and 5 bases from J, the gap between germline ends came to 7 bases. Supplemented by reference TRBV15 and TRBJ2-5, the full variable domain reads DAMVIQNPRYQVTQFGKPVTLSCSQTLNHNVMYWYQQKSSQAPKLLFHYYDKDFNNEADTPDNFQSRRPNTSFCFLDIRSPGLGDTAMYLCATSRVSETQYFGPGTRLLVL.

This CDR3 is CASSQGQQETQYF. The CDR3 bases are TGCGCCAGCAGCCAAGGTCAGCAAGAGACCCAGTACTTC. The chain carries TRBV4-3 and TRBJ2-5; no definite D call. The V end was cut by 1 base, the J end by 2 bases, with 5 bases between. The germline gives CDR1 LGHNA, CDR2 YSLEER. The CDR3 runs to 13 residues.

In this sample, this clonotype turned up a few times. V is TRBV28 and J is TRBJ2-1; 7 nucleotides align to TRBD1. V lost 6 bases and J lost 2; bases outside the gene matches: 7. The CDR3 runs to 15 residues. Germline CDR1 is MDHEN and CDR2 is SYDVKM. This CDR3 is CASSITGVAYNEQFF. CDR3 bases: TGTGCCAGCAGCATCACAGGGGTGGCCTACAATGAGCAGTTCTTC.

This clonotype has a handful of counts. This chain uses TRBV18 with TRBJ2-1, with 8 bases that match TRBD2. Germline values: CDR1 KGHSH, CDR2 LQKENI. V dropped 4 bases and J dropped 6; count of bases not matched to a gene: 11. The CDR3 extends over 16 amino acids. The CDR3 here is CASSLFRLAGPNEQFF. CDR3 sequence (DNA): TGTGCCAGCTCACTCTTCCGGCTAGCGGGCCCCAATGAGCAGTTCTTC.

In its sample, this clonotype was seen many times. J is TRBJ2-7 and V is TRBV7-8, with D possibly called TRBD1 or TRBD2 (5 bases each). This CDR3 has 15 residues. The V gene lost 5 bases and the J gene lost 4 bases, with 18 bases spanning the gap. The germline CDR1 and CDR2 sequences are SGHVS and FQNEAQ. CDR3 amino acids: CASSPHRGAPYEQYF. For the CDR3, the DNA is TGTGCCAGCAGCCCCCATCGGGGCGCTCCTTACGAGCAGTACTTC.

This clonotype was detected ten times or more. The CDR3 loop reads CASSQRRETQYF. CDR3 DNA: TGTGCCAGCAGCCAAAGGAGAGAGACCCAGTACTTC. The chain combines TRBV3-1 with TRBJ2-5; D is ambiguous. Deletions cut 2 bases from V and 4 bases from J, with 5 bases between. This CDR3 has 12 residues. The V gene's germline CDR1 is LGHDT and CDR2 YNNKEL (reference sequence).

This clonotype appeared many times. The CDR3 sequence is CASSFEGASGTGELFF. The CDR3 region has the DNA TGTGCCAGCAGCTTTGAAGGGGCGAGCGGCACCGGGGAGCTGTTTTTT. The chain carries TRBV7-3 and TRBJ2-2, with D possibly being TRBD1 or TRBD2 (5 bases each). The germline CDR1 and CDR2 sequences are SGHTA and FQGTGA. This CDR3 has 16 residues. V was cut by 3 bases and J by 4 bases, with 15 bases left in between. The entire variable domain, with the rest obtained from reference TRBV7-3 and TRBJ2-2, is as follows: GAGVSQTPSNKVTEKGKYVELRCDPISGHTALYWYRQSLGQGPEFLIYFQGTGAADDSGLPNDRFFAVRPEGSVSTLKIQRTERGDSAVYLCASSFEGASGTGELFFGEGSRLTVL.

A few counts support this clonotype. V and J are TRBV4-3 and TRBJ2-1, with a weak D call TRBD2 (6 bases). CDR3 length: 13 residues. Trimming left V 3 bases short and J 6 bases short, with 9 bases between. CDR1 LGHNA and CDR2 YSLEER come from the germline V gene. CDR3 sequence: CASSHLAANEQFF. DNA of the CDR3: TGCGCCAGCAGCCACTTAGCGGCCAATGAGCAGTTCTTC.

This clonotype was detected a few times. The V call is TRBV20-1, the J call TRBJ2-7; TRBD2 agrees at 9 bases. J gave up 2 bases and V 6 bases, and 5 bases lay outside the gene matches. Germline lookup yields CDR1 DFQATT and CDR2 SNEGSKA (reference sequence). The CDR3 covers 13 residues. The CDR3 is CSAAGGGPYEQYF. The CDR3 nucleotides read TGCAGTGCAGCGGGAGGTGGACCCTACGAGCAGTACTTC.

This clonotype was detected only a few times. The chain uses TRBV6-2 or TRBV6-3 and TRBJ1-2; TRBD1 matches 7 bases. The CDR3 is 15 amino acids. J lost 3 bases, V lost 5 bases, and 9 bases had no gene match. In germline, CDR1 is MNHEY, CDR2 SVGEGT. CDR3 DNA sequence: TGTGCCAGCAGTAAACGGGACAGACAATACTATGGCTACACCTTC. Protein sequence: CASSKRDRQYYGYTF.

This clonotype showed up just a few times. The chain carries TRBV4-3 and TRBJ2-7, with 10 bases identical to TRBD2. V was pared by 0 bases and J by 4 bases, with 6 bases of the junction left unmatched. CDR1 is LGHNA and CDR2 is YSLEER in the germline V gene. The CDR3 is 16 amino acids. CDR3 in DNA: TGCGCCAGCAGCCAAGAATGGACTAGCGGATCTTACGAGCAGTACTTC. Translation gives CASSQEWTSGSYEQYF.

This clonotype was found many times. The chain is built from TRBV4-3 and TRBJ2-7; TRBD2 might be the D (5 bases). Trimming stripped 1 base from V and 2 bases from J, with 9 bases between. The CDR3 is 14 residues long. Germline V CDR1 and CDR2: LGHNA, YSLEER. The CDR3 DNA sequence: TGCGCCAGCAGCCAAGGCCCGGGGACCTACGAGCAGTACTTC. It specifies CASSQGPGTYEQYF.

The J gene is TRBJ1-6, the V gene TRBV6-1; D is unresolved. Trimming stripped 5 bases from V and 12 bases from J, with 20 bases between. Germline CDR1 is MNHNS and CDR2 is SASEGT. The CDR3 loop spans 15 amino acids. The CDR3 here is CASSRPGIPAGPLHF. For the CDR3, the DNA is TGTGCCAGCAGTAGACCCGGGATACCTGCGGGACCCCTCCACTTT.

This clonotype has just a few counts. The rearrangement uses TRBV5-1 and TRBJ2-1; possibly TRBD2 for D (6 bases). The CDR3 extends over 15 amino acids. V was shortened by 0 bases and J by 15 bases, with 22 bases between the two germline ends. Per the germline V gene, CDR1 is SGHRS and CDR2 is YFSETQ. CDR3 amino acids: CASSLGGGGFRVWFF. CDR3 DNA: TGCGCCAGCAGCTTGGGAGGAGGAGGGTTTCGAGTTTGGTTCTTC.

This clonotype showed up just a few times. The V call is TRBV9, the J call TRBJ2-1; D not certain. The germline CDR1 and CDR2 sequences are SGDLS and YYNGEE. The CDR3 covers 12 residues. V lost 4 bases, J lost 8 bases, and 10 bases lay in between. The CDR3 loop is CASSPGVDEQFF. CDR3 bases: TGTGCCAGCAGCCCCGGTGTGGATGAGCAGTTCTTC.

This clonotype showed up just a few times. This chain uses TRBV20-1 with TRBJ2-3; 9 positions agree with TRBD2. Germline trimming cut 2 bases from V and 0 bases from J; bases unmatched to any gene: 9. CDR1 DFQATT and CDR2 SNEGSKA come from the germline V gene (reference sequence). The CDR3 consists of 17 residues. The CDR3 spells CSARRGEAGGSTDTQYF. The CDR3 bases are TGCAGTGCTAGACGAGGAGAAGCGGGAGGAAGCACAGATACGCAGTATTTT.

The gene calls are TRBV28 and TRBJ2-3; possibly TRBD1 for D (5 bases). Trimming left V 5 bases short and J 10 bases short, with 13 bases between. Germline V gives CDR1 MDHEN, CDR2 SYDVKM. This CDR3 comprises 12 residues. The CDR3 region has the DNA TGTGCCAGCAGTACAAGGGGTATGGCGCAGTATTTT. This sequence encodes CASSTRGMAQYF.

This clonotype has a count of ten or more. This chain joins TRBV12-3 or TRBV12-4 and TRBJ2-1; the match to TRBD2 covers 11 bases. The length of the CDR3 is 14 residues. J lost 4 bases, V lost 5 bases, and 1 base had no gene match. CDR3 sequence: CASSRLAGYNEQFF. CDR3 nucleotides: TGTGCCAGCAGTAGACTAGCGGGGTACAATGAGCAGTTCTTC.